Presented here are 6 T cell receptor beta chains from one specimen sequenced in a study of T cell responses to AZD1222 COVID-19 vaccine. Clones were sequenced by immunoSEQ multiplex PCR, and TCRdb holds only the in-frame ones, with some missing. This table has approximately 100,000 clones, just under 90% appearing once. The input for sequencing was peripheral blood, taken on day 0 of AZD1222 vaccination. The source of these receptors is an adult in good health.

This clone was observed a single time. This chain connects TRBV7-2 to TRBJ1-5; 7 nucleotides line up with TRBD1. Per the germline V gene, CDR1 is SGHTA and CDR2 is FQGNSA. The CDR3 runs to 15 residues. J lost 7 bases, V lost 1 base, and 7 bases had no gene match. Written as DNA, the CDR3 is TGTGCCAGCAGCTTAGATAGGGGGCCGGGCCAGCCCCAGCATTTT. Translation: CASSLDRGPGQPQHF. The entire variable domain, with the rest obtained from reference TRBV7-2 and TRBJ1-5, is as follows: GAGVSQSPSNKVTEKGKDVELRCDPISGHTALYWYRQSLGQGLEFLIYFQGNSAPDKSGLPSDRFSAERTGGSVSTLTIQRTQQEDSAVYLCASSLDRGPGQPQHFGDGTRLSIL.

This clone occurred once. This chain joins TRBV2 and TRBJ2-5, with D uncertain. This CDR3 has 13 residues. Germline loops: CDR1 SNHLY, CDR2 FYNNEI. V lost 3 bases and J lost 1, with 6 bases in between. CDR3 sequence (DNA): TGTGCCAGCAGTGACAAGTTCCAAGAGACCCAGTACTTC. This codes for CASSDKFQETQYF.

This clone was seen only a few times. This chain joins TRBV18 and TRBJ2-1; 13 bases map to TRBD2. The CDR3 is made up of 14 amino acids. With V trimmed by 5 bases and J by 12 bases, 7 bases remained unmatched. The germline gives CDR1 KGHSH, CDR2 LQKENI. CDR3 in DNA: TGTGCCAGCTCATCTGGACTAGCGGGAGAAGGGCAGTTCTTC. Encoded protein: CASSSGLAGEGQFF.

This chain links TRBV27 with TRBJ2-5; TRBD2 matches 9 bases. V lost 2 bases to trimming and J lost 4 bases; unmatched junction nucleotides: 2. This CDR3 has 14 residues. Germline CDR1 reads MNHEY; CDR2 reads SMNVEV (reference sequence). The CDR3 coding sequence is TGTGCCAGCAGTTTACTAGCGGGATTAGAGACCCAGTACTTC. Protein: CASSLLAGLETQYF.

The V and J genes are TRBV3-1 (or the pseudogene TRBV3-2) and TRBJ2-5, with 8 bases lining up with TRBD1. CDR3 length: 19 residues. After removal of 4 bases from V and 3 bases from J, the junction contained 19 bases not matched to a gene. Germline CDR1 reads LGHDT; CDR2 reads YNNKEL (reference sequence). For the CDR3, the DNA is TGTGCCAGCAGCCCACGGGACAGACAGGGGTGGGCTAATGAAGAGACCCAGTACTTC. Protein: CASSPRDRQGWANEETQYF.

The chain couples TRBV24-1 to TRBJ2-1; 8 bases fit TRBD2. This CDR3 spans 13 amino acids. The V gene's germline CDR1 is KGHDR and CDR2 SFDVKD. With V trimmed by 9 bases and J by 6 bases, 6 bases remained unmatched. CDR3 protein: CATARSGSNEQFF. CDR3 coding DNA: TGTGCCACCGCCCGCAGCGGGAGCAATGAGCAGTTCTTC.